The 30 T cell receptor beta chains reported below all come from one sample, sequenced in a study of blood T cell repertoires in COVID-19. Using immunoSEQ multiplex PCR, the repertoire was profiled, and TCRdb retains in-frame clones only, with some absent. The repertoire has some 250,000 clones, roughly four fifths of them found once; the top ten carry about 9.5%. Source material: peripheral blood. The receptors come from an elderly woman with acute or convalescent COVID-19.

V gene TRBV6-2 or TRBV6-3 combines with J gene TRBJ2-1; D possibly corresponds to TRBD2 (6 bases). The V end lost 6 bases, the J end lost 10 bases, and 13 bases lay between the germline ends. This CDR3 region has 12 residues. Germline lookup yields CDR1 MNHEY and CDR2 SVGEGT. CDR3 region: CASSRDLREQFF. CDR3 bases: TGTGCCAGCAGCCGGGACTTGCGGGAGCAGTTCTTC.

V usage is TRBV5-6 and J usage is TRBJ2-3; 9 bases are shared with TRBD2. After removal of 2 bases from V and 1 base from J, the junction contained 2 bases not matched to a gene. CDR3 length: 15 residues. Germline lookup yields CDR1 SGHDT and CDR2 YYEEEE. CDR3 loop: CASSFRLAGTDTQYF. The CDR3, as DNA: TGTGCCAGCAGCTTCAGACTAGCGGGCACAGATACGCAGTATTTT.

This chain connects TRBV3-1 (or the pseudogene TRBV3-2) to TRBJ1-2, with 11 bases matching TRBD1. From germline, CDR1 is LGHDT and CDR2 YNNKEL (reference sequence). The CDR3 sequence is 16 residues long. V lost 4 bases to trimming and J lost 4 bases; unmatched junction nucleotides: 8. Written as DNA, the CDR3 is TGTGCCAGCAGCCGAGGACAGGGGGCCCCGGGCTATGGCTACACCTTC. It yields the protein CASSRGQGAPGYGYTF.

V usage is TRBV10-2 and J usage is TRBJ2-3, with 8 nucleotides matching TRBD1. This CDR3 has 18 residues. CDR1 is WSHSY, CDR2 SAAADI, per germline. Trimming removed 0 bases from V and 1 base from J; junction bases left unmatched: 9. This CDR3 reads CASSESRTGPAGTDTQYF. CDR3 DNA sequence: TGCGCCAGCAGTGAGTCAAGGACAGGGCCAGCGGGCACAGATACGCAGTATTTT.

This clone was observed a single time. The chain carries TRBV6-1 and TRBJ1-4, with 7 positions matching TRBD1. There are 17 residues in the CDR3. Germline-derived CDR1 and CDR2 are MNHNS and SASEGT. Unmatched junction bases numbered 16, after V lost 4 bases and J lost 8 bases. The CDR3, as DNA: TGTGCCAGCAGTGCTCTGAACAGGGGTCCGTTTGGGGAAAAACTGTTTTTT. Translation: CASSALNRGPFGEKLFF.

The sample holds one count of this clone. The V call is TRBV15, the J call TRBJ1-3; TRBD1 agrees at 7 bases. With 2 bases clipped from V and 4 bases from J, the junction kept 2 bases outside the gene matches. CDR1 is LNHNV and CDR2 is YYDKDF in the germline V gene (reference sequence). There are 14 residues in the CDR3. The DNA for the CDR3 is TGTGCCACCAGCAGACCGACAGGGGGAAACACCATATATTTT. Translated, it gives CATSRPTGGNTIYF.

The V call is TRBV5-1, the J call TRBJ1-1; perhaps TRBD1 as D (6 bases). In germline, CDR1 is SGHRS, CDR2 YFSETQ. The V and J ends lost 0 bases and 3 bases respectively, with 9 bases between them. This CDR3 has 14 amino acids. CDR3 loop: CASSLDYRDTEAFF. CDR3 DNA sequence: TGCGCCAGCAGCTTGGACTACAGGGACACTGAAGCTTTCTTT.

V gene TRBV2 combines with J gene TRBJ1-4, with 7 bases identical to TRBD1. Germline CDR1 is SNHLY and CDR2 is FYNNEI. The V gene end was trimmed by 10 bases and the J gene end by 1 base; junction bases not matched to a gene: 12. The CDR3 length is 16 residues. The CDR3 nucleotides read TGTGCCACCAAAAGGGGGCCAGCAGGAACTAATGAAAAACTGTTTTTT. This sequence encodes CATKRGPAGTNEKLFF.

The V and J genes are TRBV27 and TRBJ1-5, with D possibly matching TRBD1 (5 bases). With 8 bases removed from V and 6 bases from J, the gap between germline ends came to 17 bases. This CDR3 has 14 amino acids. The germline V gene has CDR1 MNHEY and CDR2 SMNVEV (reference sequence). CDR3 residues: CASGKGQGGQPQHF. In DNA form, the CDR3 reads TGTGCCAGCGGTAAAGGGCAGGGAGGTCAGCCCCAGCATTTT.

Remarks on this clone: Additional DNA sequences in this sample encode the identical CDR3. The V and J genes are TRBV2 and TRBJ1-2, with 8 bases fitting TRBD1. V trimming: 5 bases; J trimming: 4 bases; junction bases outside the gene matches: 3. Looked up from germline, CDR1 is SNHLY and CDR2 is FYNNEI. The CDR3 spans 13 residues. The CDR3, as DNA: TGTGCCAGCAGTAGGACAGGGATCTATGGCTACACCTTC. Its translation: CASSRTGIYGYTF.

This sequence joins TRBV11-2 and TRBJ2-5, with 8 bases identical to TRBD1. The CDR3 is made up of 15 amino acids. With V trimmed by 0 bases and J by 1 base, 1 base remained unmatched. Germline-derived CDR1 and CDR2 are SGHAT and FQNNGV. Written as DNA, the CDR3 is TGTGCCAGCAGCTTAGAGGGGACAGGCCAAGAGACCCAGTACTTC. Amino acids: CASSLEGTGQETQYF.

The chain carries TRBV5-4 and TRBJ2-5, with 9 nucleotides matching TRBD2. CDR3 length: 18 amino acids. The V gene's germline CDR1 is SGHNT and CDR2 YYREEE (reference sequence). J was trimmed by 5 bases and V by 4 bases; bases with no gene match: 18. CDR3 nucleotides: TGTGCCAGCAGCCCACGGCGAACTGGCGGGGGGGCCGGGGAGACCCAGTACTTC. Translation gives CASSPRRTGGGAGETQYF.

V gene TRBV7-2 combines with J gene TRBJ2-7; D gene uncertain. There are 15 residues in the CDR3. Germline V CDR1 and CDR2: SGHTA, FQGNSA. Trimming removed 1 base from V and 7 bases from J, with 17 bases in between. The DNA of the CDR3 is TGTGCCAGCAGCTTAGTAGGTGCAAGTCCCAGGGAGCAGTACTTC. Protein: CASSLVGASPREQYF.

V gene TRBV10-2 combines with J gene TRBJ2-2, with TRBD2 matching over 13 bases. Germline V gene sequence: CDR1 WSHSY, CDR2 SAAADI. After removal of 4 bases from V and 4 bases from J, the junction contained 3 bases not matched to a gene. The CDR3 has 16 amino acids. The CDR3 DNA reads TGCGCCAGCAGTGGGACTAGCGGGGGAATCACCGGGGAGCTGTTTTTT. Translated, it gives CASSGTSGGITGELFF.

The J gene is TRBJ2-3, the V gene TRBV2; the match to TRBD2 covers 10 bases. Germline loops: CDR1 SNHLY, CDR2 FYNNEI. The CDR3 totals 15 residues. After removal of 6 bases from V and 5 bases from J, the junction contained 8 bases not matched to a gene. CDR3 coding DNA: TGTGCCAGCAGAGGAGCGGGGGGGCCAGGAGATACGCAGTATTTT. This gives the protein CASRGAGGPGDTQYF.

The chain uses TRBV5-1 and TRBJ1-1; no definite D call. The CDR3 length is 13 residues. Germline V gene sequence: CDR1 SGHRS, CDR2 YFSETQ. Trimming removed 2 bases at V and 1 base at J, with 6 bases between. The chain's CDR3 is CASSFQSNTEAFF. The CDR3 DNA reads TGCGCCAGCAGCTTCCAGTCGAACACTGAAGCTTTCTTT. Together with reference TRBV5-1 and TRBJ1-1, the CDR3 gives the full variable domain: KAGVTQTPRYLIKTRGQQVTLSCSPISGHRSVSWYQQTPGQGLQFLFEYFSETQRNKGNFPGRFSGRQFSNSRSEMNVSTLELGDSALYLCASSFQSNTEAFFGQGTRLTVV.

This chain links TRBV11-2 with TRBJ1-4; 8 bases map to TRBD1. CDR3 length equals 14 residues. CDR1 is SGHAT, CDR2 FQNNGV, per germline. J lost 8 bases, V lost 5 bases, and 7 bases had no gene match. DNA of the CDR3: TGTGCCAGCAGCATCGACAGGGGTGGGGAAAAACTGTTTTTT. It is translated as CASSIDRGGEKLFF.

This sequence joins TRBV5-8 and TRBJ1-5; tentative D call: TRBD1 (6 bases). The germline gives CDR1 SGHTS, CDR2 YDEGEE. V dropped 4 bases and J dropped 1 base, with 21 bases sitting between them. The CDR3 has 18 amino acids. The CDR3 sequence is CASSLEVRGGGSNQPQHF. The DNA of the CDR3 is TGTGCCAGCAGCCTCGAAGTAAGGGGCGGGGGCAGCAATCAGCCCCAGCATTTT.

CDR3 loop: CASRRDSYQPQHF. The DNA of the CDR3 is TGTGCCAGCCGCCGGGACTCATACCAGCCCCAGCATTTT. V and J are TRBV6-5 and TRBJ1-5; tentative D call: TRBD1 (5 bases). The CDR3 runs 13 residues. V gave up 8 bases and J gave up 7 bases, with 15 bases separating them. Per the germline V gene, CDR1 is MNHEY and CDR2 is SVGAGI.

This clone was detected only once. This sequence joins TRBV5-4 and TRBJ1-2; TRBD1 aligns across 9 bases. CDR3 length equals 14 residues. The J segment lost 8 bases and the V segment lost 0 bases, leaving 5 bases of the junction unmatched. CDR1 and CDR2 from the germline V gene are SGHNT and YYREEE (reference sequence). CDR3 DNA: TGTGCCAGCAGCTTGGTGGGACAGGGAAAAGGCTACACCTTC. Protein sequence: CASSLVGQGKGYTF.

The chain has TRBV14 and TRBJ1-5, with a possible D match to TRBD1 (6 bases). V shed 8 bases and J shed 7 bases, with 15 bases lying between them. CDR3 length: 13 amino acids. Germline V gene lookup returns CDR1 SGHDN and CDR2 FVKESK. The CDR3 spells CASSGQNGQPQHF. The CDR3 nucleotides are TGTGCCAGCTCTGGACAGAACGGACAGCCCCAGCATTTT.

The rearrangement links TRBV5-4 to TRBJ2-1; D gene ambiguous. CDR1 SGHNT and CDR2 YYREEE come from the germline V gene (reference sequence). The germline V and J ends were trimmed by 5 bases and 0 bases, with 6 bases remaining between them. The CDR3 totals 13 residues. The CDR3 DNA sequence: TGTGCCAGCAGGCCGAGCTCCTACAATGAGCAGTTCTTC. Translation: CASRPSSYNEQFF.

The gene calls are TRBV7-3 and TRBJ2-3, with 11 bases fitting TRBD2. Germline CDR1 is SGHTA and CDR2 is FQGTGA. With V trimmed by 4 bases and J by 2 bases, 5 bases remained unmatched. This CDR3 has 16 amino acids. The CDR3 protein is CASSSRLAGITDTQYF. The CDR3 coding sequence is TGTGCCAGCAGCTCCAGACTAGCGGGGATCACAGATACGCAGTATTTT.

This chain connects TRBV19 to TRBJ1-5, with D possibly matching TRBD1 (6 bases). With 4 bases removed from V and 5 bases from J, the gap between germline ends came to 18 bases. Looked up from germline, CDR1 is LNHDA and CDR2 is SQIVND (reference sequence). The CDR3 sequence is 16 residues long. CDR3 sequence: CASSTTGTSMDQPQHF. CDR3 bases: TGTGCCAGTAGTACGACCGGGACAAGCATGGATCAGCCCCAGCATTTT.

This clone was seen just once. The rearrangement joins TRBV15 to TRBJ1-2; 7 positions match TRBD1. Trimming removed 0 bases from V and 6 bases from J; junction bases left unmatched: 1. This CDR3 spans 13 amino acids. Per germline, CDR1 LNHNV and CDR2 YYDKDF (reference sequence). The chain's CDR3 is CATSRDGTDGYTF. CDR3 bases: TGTGCCACCAGCAGAGATGGGACAGATGGCTACACCTTC.

This clone was detected only a few times. The rearrangement uses TRBV6-6 and TRBJ2-6; D is unresolved. V dropped 3 bases and J dropped 2 bases, with 5 bases sitting between them. The CDR3 extends over 14 amino acids. The germline CDR1 and CDR2 sequences are MNHNY and SVGAGI (reference sequence). In DNA, the CDR3 is TGTGCCAGCAGTTATACAGCTGGGGCCAACGTCCTGACTTTC. It translates to CASSYTAGANVLTF.

The chain employs TRBV5-1 and TRBJ2-1, with a weak D call TRBD1 (6 bases). The CDR3 consists of 14 residues. With 4 bases removed from V and 8 bases from J, the gap between germline ends came to 16 bases. Germline loops: CDR1 SGHRS, CDR2 YFSETQ. The CDR3 DNA is TGCGCCAGCAGCCCTCAGGGGACGGGATATGAGCAGTTCTTC. It specifies CASSPQGTGYEQFF.

The chain recombines TRBV7-3 with TRBJ2-5; 7 bases fit TRBD2. The CDR3 has 14 residues. With 5 bases clipped from V and 3 bases from J, the junction kept 6 bases outside the gene matches. Germline CDR1 is SGHTA and CDR2 is FQGTGA. CDR3 residues: CASSPTGGEETQYF. The CDR3 DNA is TGTGCCAGCAGCCCCACTGGGGGGGAAGAGACCCAGTACTTC.

The chain uses TRBV24-1 and TRBJ2-1; TRBD1 aligns across 9 bases. The CDR3 runs 15 residues. With 5 bases clipped from V and 6 bases from J, the junction kept 7 bases outside the gene matches. CDR1 and CDR2 (germline): KGHDR, SFDVKD. In nucleotides, the CDR3 is TGTGCCACCAGTGGGGACAGGGTACGAGGCAATGAGCAGTTCTTC. Amino acids: CATSGDRVRGNEQFF.

The chain combines TRBV2 with TRBJ1-5, with D tentatively TRBD1 (5 bases). CDR1 and CDR2 from the germline V gene are SNHLY and FYNNEI. The CDR3 is 15 residues long. Trimming removed 3 bases at V and 3 bases at J, with 12 bases between. The CDR3 DNA reads TGTGCCAGCAGTGACAAAGGGGTCCTCAATCAGCCCCAGCATTTT. Encoded protein: CASSDKGVLNQPQHF.